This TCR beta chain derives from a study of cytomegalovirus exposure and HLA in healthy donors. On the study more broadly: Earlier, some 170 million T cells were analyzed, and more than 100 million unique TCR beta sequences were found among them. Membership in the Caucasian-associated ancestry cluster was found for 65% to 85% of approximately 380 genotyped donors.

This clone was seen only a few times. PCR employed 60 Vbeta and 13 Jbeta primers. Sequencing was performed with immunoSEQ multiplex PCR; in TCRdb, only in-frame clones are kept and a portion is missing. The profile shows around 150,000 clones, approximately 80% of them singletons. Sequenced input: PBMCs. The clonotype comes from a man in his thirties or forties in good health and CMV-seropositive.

CDR3 region: CASSPVNSGGVRSDEQYF. CDR3 in DNA: TGTGCCAGCAGCCCCGTAAATAGCGGAGGGGTTCGTTCGGATGAGCAGTACTTC. The V call is TRBV2, the J call TRBJ2-7, with D tentatively TRBD2 (6 bases). Germline CDR1 reads SNHLY; CDR2 reads FYNNEI. CDR3 length equals 18 residues. The ends were cut back, 6 bases at V and 7 bases at J, with 31 bases in the middle.